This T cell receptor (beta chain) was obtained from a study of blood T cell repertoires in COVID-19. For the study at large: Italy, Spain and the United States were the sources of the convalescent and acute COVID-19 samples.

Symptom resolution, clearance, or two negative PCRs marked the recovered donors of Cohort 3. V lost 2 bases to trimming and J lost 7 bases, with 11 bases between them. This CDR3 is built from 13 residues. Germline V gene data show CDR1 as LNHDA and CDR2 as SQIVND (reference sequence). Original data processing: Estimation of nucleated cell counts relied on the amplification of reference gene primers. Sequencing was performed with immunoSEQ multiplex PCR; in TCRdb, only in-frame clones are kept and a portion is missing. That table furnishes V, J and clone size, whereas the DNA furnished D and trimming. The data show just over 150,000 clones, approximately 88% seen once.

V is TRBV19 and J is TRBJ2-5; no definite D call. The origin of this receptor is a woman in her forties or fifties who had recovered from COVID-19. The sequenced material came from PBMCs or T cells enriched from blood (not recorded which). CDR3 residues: CASSIPPSGTQYF. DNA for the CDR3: TGTGCCAGTAGTATACCCCCTTCCGGGACCCAGTACTTC.